These 26 T cell receptor beta chains originate from one sample sequenced in a study of cytomegalovirus exposure and HLA in healthy donors. PCR employed 60 Vbeta and 13 Jbeta primers. Method: immunoSEQ multiplex PCR; TCRdb's copy keeps in-frame clones and lacks some. The profile shows approximately 86,000 clones, just over 70% of them singletons. Sequencing used PBMCs. The receptors derive from a man in his 60s in good health and CMV-seronegative.

This chain uses TRBV28 with TRBJ2-7; 7 positions match TRBD2. The trim removed 7 bases at V and 3 bases at J, leaving 9 bases unmatched. CDR1 is MDHEN, CDR2 SYDVKM, per germline. This CDR3 has 14 residues. The CDR3 DNA is TGTGCCAGCACCGCTGGGGGGGGTATCTACGAGCAGTACTTC. It specifies CASTAGGGIYEQYF. The full variable domain, completed using reference TRBV28 and TRBJ2-7, is DVKVTQSSRYLVKRTGEKVFLECVQDMDHENMFWYRQDPGLGLRLIYFSYDVKMKEKGDIPEGYSVSREKKERFSLILESASTNQTSMYLCASTAGGGIYEQYFGPGTRLTVT.

The J gene is TRBJ1-1, the V gene TRBV6-4; 7 nucleotides align to TRBD1. CDR3 length: 14 amino acids. The germline CDR1 and CDR2 sequences are MRHNA and SNTAGT. The ends lost 6 bases at V and 4 bases at J; junction bases unmatched: 8. CDR3 sequence reads: CASRGGRHSTEAFF. In DNA form, the CDR3 reads TGTGCCAGCAGAGGGGGCCGTCATAGCACTGAAGCTTTCTTT.

V and J are TRBV27 and TRBJ2-5, with 7 bases matching TRBD1. The ends lost 3 bases at V and 2 bases at J; junction bases unmatched: 9. The CDR3 loop spans 16 amino acids. Germline CDR1 is MNHEY and CDR2 is SMNVEV (reference sequence). CDR3: CASSFTTGTVQETQYF. CDR3 DNA: TGTGCCAGCAGTTTCACCACCGGGACAGTTCAAGAGACCCAGTACTTC.

There are a few counts of this clone. The rearrangement uses TRBV5-8 and TRBJ1-1, with a tentative D call TRBD1 (6 bases). The CDR3 totals 15 residues. Germline V gene lookup returns CDR1 SGHTS and CDR2 YDEGEE. Trimming pared 0 bases from V and 5 bases from J, leaving 14 bases between. The DNA for the CDR3 is TGTGCCAGCAGCTTGGGCCGGACAACAGGGACTGAAGCTTTCTTT. Protein: CASSLGRTTGTEAFF.

The sample holds one count of this clone. Additional DNA sequences in this sample encode the identical CDR3. This sequence joins TRBV4-1 and TRBJ2-7, with TRBD2 matching over 8 bases. This CDR3 contains 16 residues. V shed 4 bases, J shed 6 bases, and the junction held 14 bases outside the gene matches. Germline V lookup: CDR1 MGHRA, CDR2 YSYEKL. The CDR3 DNA reads TGCGCCAGCAGCCCCCAAATCTCGCGGGAGGACACCGAGCAGTACTTC. It yields the protein CASSPQISREDTEQYF.

The rearrangement links TRBV10-3 to TRBJ1-2; TRBD1 agrees at 10 bases. Germline CDR1 and CDR2: ENHRY and SYGVKD. The CDR3 is made up of 15 amino acids. After removal of 3 bases from V and 6 bases from J, the junction contained 7 bases not matched to a gene. The CDR3: CAISDDRGPVDGYTF. The CDR3 DNA reads TGTGCCATCAGTGATGACAGGGGGCCCGTCGATGGCTACACCTTC.

The chain joins TRBV11-3 to TRBJ2-3, with a tentative D call TRBD1 (6 bases). Trimming pared 1 base from V and 1 base from J, leaving 6 bases between. Germline CDR1 reads SGHNT; CDR2 reads YENEEA. The CDR3 has 14 amino acids. CDR3 in DNA: TGTGCCAGCAGCTTAGGACAGGGCACAGATACGCAGTATTTT. Amino acid sequence: CASSLGQGTDTQYF.

This clone has just a few counts. The genes are TRBV5-1 and TRBJ2-1; 8 bases align to TRBD1. From germline, CDR1 is SGHRS and CDR2 YFSETQ. CDR3 length equals 14 residues. J gave up 3 bases and V 4 bases, and 3 bases lay outside the gene matches. CDR3 region: CASSATGGYNEQFF. The DNA for the CDR3 is TGCGCCAGCAGCGCTACAGGGGGCTACAATGAGCAGTTCTTC.

The chain links TRBV5-1 to TRBJ1-1; the match to TRBD1 covers 12 bases. In germline, CDR1 is SGHRS, CDR2 YFSETQ. V dropped 4 bases and J dropped 4; count of bases not matched to a gene: 5. This CDR3 region has 15 residues. As DNA, the CDR3 is TGCGCCAGCAGCCCGGCGGGACAGGGGGCCACTGAAGCTTTCTTT. It codes for CASSPAGQGATEAFF.

The table lists this clone with a few counts. The chain employs TRBV19 and TRBJ1-2; maybe TRBD1 (6 bases). Germline V gene data show CDR1 as LNHDA and CDR2 as SQIVND (reference sequence). The CDR3 loop spans 15 amino acids. The V end lost 5 bases, the J end lost 4 bases, and 17 bases lay between the germline ends. The CDR3 region has the DNA TGTGCCAGTAGTGTCGCGGGGGCGGGTCCCTATGGCTACACCTTC. Translated, it gives CASSVAGAGPYGYTF.

The V gene is TRBV7-9, the J gene TRBJ1-2; 9 bases agree with TRBD1. This CDR3 has 16 residues. V was clipped by 4 bases and J by 7 bases; unmatched bases: 13. The V gene's germline CDR1 is SEHNR and CDR2 FQNEAQ (reference sequence). This CDR3 is CASSSPRRDRASGYTF. CDR3 coding DNA: TGTGCCAGCAGCTCACCCAGACGGGACAGGGCATCTGGCTACACCTTC. Variable domain in full (rest from reference TRBV7-9 and TRBJ1-2): DTGVSQNPRHKITKRGQNVTFRCDPISEHNRLYWYRQTLGQGPEFLTYFQNEAQLEKSRLLSDRFSAERPKGSFSTLEIQRTEQGDSAMYLCASSSPRRDRASGYTFGSGTRLTVV.

This chain links TRBV10-3 with TRBJ2-2, with a weak D call TRBD1 (5 bases). In germline, CDR1 is ENHRY, CDR2 SYGVKD. The CDR3 has 16 amino acids. V shed 4 bases and J shed 1 base, with 13 bases lying between them. In DNA form, the CDR3 reads TGTGCCATCAGTGCCCAGGACACCTTGAACACCGGGGAGCTGTTTTTT. This sequence encodes CAISAQDTLNTGELFF.

The chain recombines TRBV19 with TRBJ1-5; 8 nucleotides align to TRBD1. The ends lost 6 bases at V and 3 bases at J; junction bases unmatched: 7. Germline CDR1 and CDR2: LNHDA and SQIVND (reference sequence). This CDR3 contains 15 residues. CDR3 region: CASSLQGVDNQPQHF. In DNA form, the CDR3 reads TGTGCCAGTAGCCTACAGGGGGTGGACAATCAGCCCCAGCATTTT.

This clone was observed a handful of times. V gene TRBV6-1 combines with J gene TRBJ1-5; 7 bases match TRBD1. This CDR3 spans 14 amino acids. With V trimmed by 7 bases and J by 5 bases, 8 bases remained unmatched. CDR1 MNHNS and CDR2 SASEGT come from the germline V gene. The DNA for the CDR3 is TGTGCCAGCAATTCCGGGACAGCAGATCAGCCCCAGCATTTT. Its protein is CASNSGTADQPQHF.

The V call is TRBV29-1, the J call TRBJ2-7; the D gene is possibly TRBD1 (6 bases). V dropped 6 bases and J dropped 5 bases, with 11 bases sitting between them. This CDR3 spans 11 amino acids. The germline gives CDR1 SQVTM, CDR2 ANQGSEA. The CDR3 DNA sequence: TGCAGCGTCGGTTACAGGGACGAGCAGTACTTC. This sequence encodes CSVGYRDEQYF.

This clone was seen a few times. J is TRBJ2-1 and V is TRBV4-1; 13 bases line up with TRBD2. Germline trimming cut 5 bases from V and 10 bases from J; bases unmatched to any gene: 11. This CDR3 comprises 16 residues. CDR1 and CDR2 from the germline V gene are MGHRA and YSYEKL. DNA of the CDR3: TGCGCCAGCAGCTACTTGGGGACTAGCGGGATGGAGGAGCAGTTCTTC. It yields the protein CASSYLGTSGMEEQFF.

The chain combines TRBV7-6 with TRBJ2-1; tentative D call: TRBD2 (7 bases). Between the trimmed V and J ends, which lost 4 bases and 8 bases, there was a span of 15 bases. Germline lookup yields CDR1 SGHVS and CDR2 FNYEAQ. CDR3 length: 14 residues. CDR3 residues: CASSWGGLVDEQFF. DNA of the CDR3: TGTGCCAGCAGCTGGGGGGGGCTCGTTGATGAGCAGTTCTTC.

The V gene is TRBV5-6, the J gene TRBJ1-5; D gene uncertain. The CDR3 sequence is 13 residues long. Trimming pared 4 bases from V and 5 bases from J, leaving 10 bases between. Germline CDR1 reads SGHDT; CDR2 reads YYEEEE. The CDR3 DNA follows: TGTGCCAGCAGCCTGGACGGAGATCAGCCCCAGCATTTT. It specifies CASSLDGDQPQHF.

The chain has TRBV28 and TRBJ1-1, with D perhaps TRBD1 (6 bases). The CDR3 loop spans 14 amino acids. V lost 4 bases to trimming and J lost 1 base, with 10 bases between them. The germline V gene has CDR1 MDHEN and CDR2 SYDVKM. CDR3 in amino acids: CASSSGDKNTEAFF. The CDR3 coding sequence is TGTGCCAGCAGTTCCGGGGACAAGAACACTGAAGCTTTCTTT. Full variable domain (missing parts from reference TRBV28 and TRBJ1-1): DVKVTQSSRYLVKRTGEKVFLECVQDMDHENMFWYRQDPGLGLRLIYFSYDVKMKEKGDIPEGYSVSREKKERFSLILESASTNQTSMYLCASSSGDKNTEAFFGQGTRLTVV.

This clone was seen only a few times. The chain uses TRBV29-1 and TRBJ1-2; no firm D call. Germline CDR1 reads SQVTM; CDR2 reads ANQGSEA. This CDR3 has 12 residues. The V end was cut by 5 bases, the J end by 4 bases, with 11 bases between. The CDR3 reads CSVTYNTYGYTF. The CDR3 coding sequence is TGCAGCGTTACATATAATACCTATGGCTACACCTTC.

V gene TRBV15 combines with J gene TRBJ2-3, with D possibly matching TRBD2 (5 bases). This CDR3 contains 16 residues. Trimming removed 1 base at V and 1 base at J, with 12 bases between. Germline V lookup: CDR1 LNHNV, CDR2 YYDKDF (reference sequence). CDR3 amino acids: CATSRGRSRGTDTQYF. The DNA for the CDR3 is TGTGCCACCAGCAGAGGGAGGTCAAGAGGCACAGATACGCAGTATTTT.

The chain combines TRBV5-6 with TRBJ1-1, with 9 nucleotides matching TRBD1. Germline V gene data show CDR1 as SGHDT and CDR2 as YYEEEE. J was trimmed by 1 base and V by 0 bases; bases with no gene match: 10. The CDR3 is 18 residues long. The CDR3 region has the DNA TGTGCCAGCAGCTTGGGGGGGACAGGGTCCTTAAGGAACACTGAAGCTTTCTTT. Its protein product is CASSLGGTGSLRNTEAFF.

The V and J genes are TRBV6-5 and TRBJ1-1; D remains ambiguous. CDR3 length: 14 amino acids. The V end was cut by 4 bases, the J end by 1 base, with 10 bases between. In germline, CDR1 is MNHEY, CDR2 SVGAGI. The DNA for the CDR3 is TGTGCCAGCAGTTCGGTAGCGGGGAACACTGAAGCTTTCTTT. It yields the protein CASSSVAGNTEAFF.

This chain uses TRBV4-1 with TRBJ2-3; 7 nucleotides agree with TRBD2. Germline lookup yields CDR1 MGHRA and CDR2 YSYEKL. The CDR3 consists of 16 residues. V lost 0 bases and J lost 2; bases outside the gene matches: 5. This chain's CDR3 is CASSQDPSGYTDTQYF. The CDR3 DNA reads as TGCGCCAGCAGCCAAGATCCTAGCGGATACACAGATACGCAGTATTTT.

The chain carries TRBV5-1 and TRBJ2-1, with D maybe TRBD2 (6 bases). CDR3 length: 13 amino acids. The ends were cut back, 1 base at V and 5 bases at J, with 7 bases in the middle. Per germline, CDR1 SGHRS and CDR2 YFSETQ. DNA of the CDR3: TGCGCCAGCAGCTTGCGGGGGAACAATGAGCAGTTCTTC. Translated, it gives CASSLRGNNEQFF.

The chain is built from TRBV5-5 and TRBJ1-6; the D gene is possibly TRBD1 (6 bases). V shed 4 bases and J shed 12 bases, with 20 bases lying between them. This CDR3 has 15 residues. The germline V gene encodes CDR1 SGHKS and CDR2 YYEKEE (reference sequence). The CDR3 spells CASSLVGGGIRPLHF. The DNA of the CDR3 is TGTGCCAGCAGCCTGGTGGGAGGGGGGATCCGACCCCTCCACTTT.